Below are 30 T cell receptor beta chains sequenced from a single sample in a study of cytomegalovirus exposure and HLA in healthy donors. With 60 Vbeta and 13 Jbeta primers, the PCR was carried out. Using immunoSEQ multiplex PCR, the repertoire was profiled, and TCRdb retains in-frame clones only, with some absent. The repertoire holds under 200,000 clones, around 80% seen once, with about 4.9% in the top ten. Sequencing was carried out using PBMCs. These receptors all come from a male donor in good health and CMV-seronegative.

The rearrangement joins TRBV18 to TRBJ2-1; TRBD2 agrees at 11 bases. J lost 6 bases, V lost 6 bases, and 10 bases had no gene match. The CDR3 sequence is 16 residues long. The germline V gene has CDR1 KGHSH and CDR2 LQKENI. The CDR3 DNA reads as TGTGCCAGCTCGTATACACAACTAGCGGGAGCCAATGAGCAGTTCTTC. It yields the protein CASSYTQLAGANEQFF.

V and J are TRBV6-5 and TRBJ1-1; TRBD1 matches 11 bases. The CDR3 runs 12 residues. CDR1 and CDR2 from the germline V gene are MNHEY and SVGAGI. The V gene end was trimmed by 8 bases and the J gene end by 4 bases; junction bases not matched to a gene: 0. The CDR3 region has the DNA TGTGCCAGCGGGACAGGGGGCACTGAAGCTTTCTTT. As protein: CASGTGGTEAFF.

The chain joins TRBV28 to TRBJ2-4; 13 nucleotides align to TRBD2. From germline, CDR1 is MDHEN and CDR2 SYDVKM. V lost 6 bases, J lost 8 bases, and 4 bases stayed unmatched. CDR3 length: 14 amino acids. The CDR3 is CASRWTSGRDIQYF. The DNA of the CDR3 is TGTGCCAGCAGATGGACTAGCGGGAGAGACATTCAGTACTTC.

The rearrangement joins TRBV7-3 to TRBJ2-6; maybe TRBD1 (7 bases). The ends were cut back, 2 bases at V and 2 bases at J, with 13 bases in the middle. CDR1 is SGHTA and CDR2 is FQGTGA in the germline V gene. There are 17 residues in the CDR3. The CDR3 nucleotides read TGTGCCAGCAGCTTACAGGGGGGTCCCCCTGGGGCCAACGTCCTGACTTTC. It codes for CASSLQGGPPGANVLTF.

The rearrangement links TRBV5-4 to TRBJ2-7; D possibly corresponds to TRBD1 (6 bases). The V gene lost 0 bases and the J gene lost 3 bases, with 19 bases spanning the gap. The CDR3 is 17 residues long. Germline V CDR1 and CDR2: SGHNT, YYREEE (reference sequence). The CDR3 sequence is CASSLEGQGLTYYEQYF. CDR3 coding DNA: TGTGCCAGCAGCTTGGAGGGGCAGGGGCTAACCTACTACGAGCAGTACTTC.

This clone came up a few times. The identical CDR3 is also encoded by other nucleotide sequences in the sample. V usage is TRBV4-1 and J usage is TRBJ1-1; possibly TRBD1 for D (5 bases). CDR3 size: 15 residues. Germline lookup yields CDR1 MGHRA and CDR2 YSYEKL. V gave up 2 bases and J gave up 0 bases, with 10 bases separating them. Here the CDR3 DNA reads TGCGCCAGCAGCCAAACAGGCACTATGAACACTGAAGCTTTCTTT. Amino acid sequence: CASSQTGTMNTEAFF.

V is TRBV7-7 and J is TRBJ2-7; a possible D gene is TRBD1 (5 bases). The CDR3 contains 13 residues. The V gene lost 1 base and the J gene lost 7 bases, with 11 bases spanning the gap. The germline gives CDR1 SSHAT, CDR2 FNYEAQ (reference sequence). CDR3 loop: CASSLVAGMEQYF. The CDR3 DNA reads as TGTGCCAGCAGCTTAGTCGCAGGGATGGAGCAGTACTTC.

The J gene is TRBJ1-1, the V gene TRBV18; no reliable D call. The germline V gene has CDR1 KGHSH and CDR2 LQKENI. This CDR3 region has 13 residues. V was clipped by 0 bases and J by 9 bases, with 11 bases between them. CDR3: CASSPPTLTQAFF. DNA of the CDR3: TGTGCCAGCTCACCACCGACATTAACCCAAGCTTTCTTT.

J is TRBJ1-5 and V is TRBV4-2, with 8 nucleotides matching TRBD1. From germline, CDR1 is LGHNA and CDR2 YNFKEQ. Unmatched junction bases numbered 11, after V lost 0 bases and J lost 4 bases. The CDR3 has 18 residues. The CDR3 here is CASSQEYRGGLHNQPQHF. In DNA form, the CDR3 reads TGTGCCAGCAGCCAAGAATACAGGGGGGGTTTACATAATCAGCCCCAGCATTTT.

V usage is TRBV11-2 and J usage is TRBJ2-3; maybe TRBD2 (6 bases). Germline loops: CDR1 SGHAT, CDR2 FQNNGV. Between the trimmed V and J ends, which lost 3 bases and 7 bases, there was a span of 17 bases. The CDR3 contains 15 residues. The CDR3 sequence: CASSFDSARGYTQYF. The CDR3 DNA follows: TGTGCCAGCAGCTTTGATTCGGCCCGGGGGTATACGCAGTATTTT.

The chain is built from TRBV9 and TRBJ1-2, with 7 bases fitting TRBD1. CDR3 length: 17 residues. Losses at the gene ends were 4 bases for V and 2 bases for J; bases not matched to a gene: 14. Looked up from germline, CDR1 is SGDLS and CDR2 is YYNGEE. This CDR3 reads CASSPRERGQGNYGYTF. The CDR3 DNA sequence: TGTGCCAGCAGCCCGAGAGAGAGGGGGCAGGGAAACTATGGCTACACCTTC.

The V call is TRBV27, the J call TRBJ2-3, with TRBD2 identical over 7 bases. Looked up from germline, CDR1 is MNHEY and CDR2 is SMNVEV (reference sequence). This CDR3 region has 17 residues. V lost 7 bases to trimming and J lost 5 bases; unmatched junction nucleotides: 18. The CDR3 protein is CASTGSLGGAPRDTQYF. In DNA, the CDR3 is TGTGCCAGCACCGGGTCCCTGGGAGGGGCCCCGAGAGATACGCAGTATTTT.

The chain is built from TRBV29-1 and TRBJ2-1, with D possibly TRBD2 on 6 matching bases. CDR1 and CDR2 (germline): SQVTM, ANQGSEA. The V end lost 7 bases, the J end lost 5 bases, and 15 bases lay between the germline ends. The CDR3 consists of 13 residues. CDR3 nucleotide sequence: TGCAGCGCCGTCGGCGGGAATCACAATGAGCAGTTCTTC. Translation: CSAVGGNHNEQFF.

V is TRBV4-1 and J is TRBJ2-4; weak D call: TRBD2 (5 bases). Germline loops: CDR1 MGHRA, CDR2 YSYEKL. This CDR3 comprises 18 residues. V lost 2 bases, J lost 0 bases, and 17 bases lay in between. The CDR3 DNA sequence: TGCGCCAGCAGCCAATTGGTCCGGGATAGTCAAGCCAAAAACATTCAGTACTTC. It encodes CASSQLVRDSQAKNIQYF.

This clone was counted between two and nine times. This chain uses TRBV12-5 with TRBJ2-3; D unclear. Germline values: CDR1 LGHNT, CDR2 FRNRAP. V was clipped by 5 bases and J by 5 bases, with 5 bases between them. This CDR3 spans 11 amino acids. CDR3 bases: TGTGCTAGTGGTCCGGGAGATACGCAGTATTTT. Translation: CASGPGDTQYF. Full variable domain (rest looked up from reference TRBV12-5 and TRBJ2-3): DARVTQTPRHKVTEMGQEVTMRCQPILGHNTVFWYRQTMMQGLELLAYFRNRAPLDDSGMPKDRFSAEMPDATLATLKIQPSEPRDSAVYFCASGPGDTQYFGPGTRLTVL.

This sequence joins TRBV19 and TRBJ2-1; 9 nucleotides align to TRBD2. Germline CDR1 and CDR2: LNHDA and SQIVND (reference sequence). The length of the CDR3 is 14 residues. V lost 11 bases and J lost 7; bases outside the gene matches: 12. CDR3 protein: CAVHSGGLRNEQFF. In DNA form, the CDR3 reads TGTGCCGTCCATAGCGGGGGTTTGAGGAATGAGCAGTTCTTC.

For this clone: Distinct nucleotide sequences in the sample also encode this CDR3. The J gene is TRBJ2-4, the V gene TRBV10-3; a possible D gene is TRBD1 (6 bases). The CDR3 contains 15 residues. Trimming stripped 3 bases from V and 2 bases from J, with 11 bases between. The germline CDR1 and CDR2 sequences are ENHRY and SYGVKD. CDR3 DNA sequence: TGTGCCATCAGTGACGGTCAGGGGACCAAAAACATTCAGTACTTC. It is translated as CAISDGQGTKNIQYF.

The chain combines TRBV6-1 with TRBJ2-6; unclear D gene. CDR3 length: 12 amino acids. CDR1 and CDR2 (germline): MNHNS, SASEGT. V lost 10 bases to trimming and J lost 4 bases, with 8 bases between them. The CDR3 sequence: CATMAGANVLTF. CDR3 bases: TGTGCCACCATGGCCGGGGCCAACGTCCTGACTTTC.

CDR3 in DNA: TGTGCCAGCAGACTAACACGAGCGGGAGGGCGAACAGATACGCAGTATTTT. This translates into CASRLTRAGGRTDTQYF. The chain has TRBV2 and TRBJ2-3; 10 bases agree with TRBD2. V was clipped by 6 bases and J by 3 bases; unmatched bases: 12. The CDR3 loop spans 17 amino acids. CDR1 and CDR2 from the germline V gene are SNHLY and FYNNEI.

V and J are TRBV6-1 and TRBJ1-5; D is ambiguous. Germline CDR1 reads MNHNS; CDR2 reads SASEGT. This CDR3 has 12 residues. Trimming pared 2 bases from V and 5 bases from J, leaving 4 bases between. The DNA for the CDR3 is TGTGCCAGCAGTGAACGGTATCAGCCCCAGCATTTT. It yields the protein CASSERYQPQHF.

The V and J genes are TRBV6-5 and TRBJ2-5; the match to TRBD1 covers 9 bases. V lost 5 bases and J lost 5; bases outside the gene matches: 6. This CDR3 is 14 amino acids long. The V gene's germline CDR1 is MNHEY and CDR2 SVGAGI. As DNA, the CDR3 is TGTGCCAGCAGTCGCCGGGACAGGGATGAGACCCAGTACTTC. As protein: CASSRRDRDETQYF.

The genes are TRBV5-4 and TRBJ2-1, with D possibly matching TRBD1 (6 bases). With 3 bases removed from V and 2 bases from J, the gap between germline ends came to 15 bases. The CDR3 covers 16 residues. CDR1 SGHNT and CDR2 YYREEE come from the germline V gene (reference sequence). CDR3 DNA sequence: TGTGCCAGCAGCTCCCAAAGGGGGTCGCCCTACAATGAGCAGTTCTTC. Encoded protein: CASSSQRGSPYNEQFF.

This chain links TRBV2 with TRBJ2-1; perhaps TRBD2 as D (7 bases). The CDR3 extends over 15 amino acids. V shed 6 bases and J shed 2 bases, with 14 bases lying between them. Germline loops: CDR1 SNHLY, CDR2 FYNNEI. DNA for the CDR3: TGTGCCAGCAGGGAACAAGGGGGGGCCTACAATGAGCAGTTCTTC. Residues: CASREQGGAYNEQFF. Combining the CDR3 with reference TRBV2 and TRBJ2-1 gives the whole variable domain EPEVTQTPSHQVTQMGQEVILRCVPISNHLYFYWYRQILGQKVEFLVSFYNNEISEKSEIFDDQFSVERPDGSNFTLKIRSTKLEDSAMYFCASREQGGAYNEQFFGPGTRLTVL.

The chain recombines TRBV12-5 with TRBJ1-5; 7 positions match TRBD1. CDR1 is LGHNT, CDR2 FRNRAP, per germline. V was clipped by 1 base and J by 6 bases; unmatched bases: 6. The CDR3 is 15 amino acids. CDR3 bases: TGTGCTAGTGGTTTGGGACAGGGTGGTATTCAGCCCCAGCATTTT. It is translated as CASGLGQGGIQPQHF.

The V call is TRBV9, the J call TRBJ1-2; a possible D gene is TRBD1 (5 bases). The CDR3 is 15 amino acids. Germline-derived CDR1 and CDR2 are SGDLS and YYNGEE. Trimming removed 0 bases from V and 0 bases from J, with 9 bases in between. The chain's CDR3 is CASSVAPTANYGYTF. The CDR3 DNA is TGTGCCAGCAGCGTAGCTCCGACAGCTAACTATGGCTACACCTTC.

The chain has TRBV19 and TRBJ1-2; weak D call: TRBD1 (5 bases). The CDR3 sequence is 14 residues long. V gave up 5 bases and J gave up 0 bases, with 10 bases separating them. Germline V CDR1 and CDR2: LNHDA, SQIVND (reference sequence). The CDR3 protein is CASSRTGSNYGYTF. For the CDR3, the DNA is TGTGCCAGTAGTCGCACAGGTTCTAACTATGGCTACACCTTC.

This clone was seen only a few times. The chain joins TRBV9 to TRBJ2-3, with D possibly being TRBD2 (6 bases). Germline CDR1 SGDLS, CDR2 YYNGEE. This CDR3 has 15 residues. Deletions cut 4 bases from V and 6 bases from J, with 18 bases between. DNA for the CDR3: TGTGCCAGCAGCATCCTGTCCGGGAGTCCGGATACGCAGTATTTT. It codes for CASSILSGSPDTQYF.

This clone was seen more than once but under ten times. The chain links TRBV5-4 to TRBJ1-3, with D maybe TRBD1 (6 bases). CDR1 is SGHNT, CDR2 YYREEE, per germline (reference sequence). Trimming pared 4 bases from V and 4 bases from J, leaving 18 bases between. The CDR3 extends over 16 amino acids. CDR3 sequence reads: CASSPSRNREGNTIYF. The CDR3 DNA reads as TGTGCCAGCAGCCCCTCCCGTAACAGGGAAGGAAACACCATATATTTT.

The rearrangement links TRBV5-1 to TRBJ1-4; 9 bases are shared with TRBD1. The CDR3 loop spans 17 amino acids. V was clipped by 2 bases and J by 5 bases; unmatched bases: 10. Germline V gives CDR1 SGHRS, CDR2 YFSETQ. The CDR3 sequence is CASSLGGTGTANEKLFF. Written as DNA, the CDR3 is TGCGCCAGCAGCTTAGGGGGGACAGGGACGGCAAATGAAAAACTGTTTTTT.

V gene TRBV7-3 combines with J gene TRBJ2-1, with 11 bases aligning to TRBD2. Germline CDR1 and CDR2: SGHTA and FQGTGA. V dropped 6 bases and J dropped 9; count of bases not matched to a gene: 10. CDR3 length: 15 residues. In DNA, the CDR3 is TGTGCCAGCAGAGCGGGGGGCCTAGCGGGGGGTGAGCAGTTCTTC. Its protein product is CASRAGGLAGGEQFF.